This T cell receptor beta chain was sequenced in a study of graft-versus-host responses after intestinal transplantation. Study information: All recipients got anti-thymocyte globulin induction, then tacrolimus and steroids for approximately 3 years.

Once graft tissue had been processed, intraepithelial and lamina propria lymphocytes were released. Findings and caveats of the study: An association linked early post-transplant HvG declines with peak circulating GvH clone levels. Allograft clonal ratios (graft-versus-host to host-versus-graft) were high in patients who had graft-donor T cell macrochimerism.

A note on this clone: Its antigen is not known.

Sequencing was performed with immunoSEQ multiplex PCR; in TCRdb, only in-frame clones are kept and a portion is missing. The profile shows 15,000 to 20,000 clones, 65% to 90% of them singletons. Germline CDR1 and CDR2: SGHVT and SQSDAQ. Trimming removed 1 base at V and 0 bases at J, with 7 bases between. The CDR3 loop spans 15 amino acids. The sequencing here drew on ileum tissue, taken around 600 days after intestinal transplantation. The chain is built from TRBV7-4 and TRBJ1-3; D gene unclear. The TCR originated in a human patient who received an intestinal transplant, so some T cells may come from the graft donor. This chain's CDR3 is CASSLGLLSGNTIYF. The CDR3 coding sequence is TGTGCCAGCAGCTTAGGCCTACTCTCTGGAAACACCATATATTTT. The full variable domain, with the rest looked up from reference TRBV7-4 and TRBJ1-3, is GAGVSQSPRYKVAKRGRDVALRCDSISGHVTLYWYRQTLGQGSEVLTYSQSDAQRDKSGRPSGRFSAERPERSVSTLKIQRTEQGDSAVYLCASSLGLLSGNTIYFGEGSWLTVV.